This TCR beta chain originates from a study of blood T cell repertoires in COVID-19. Study background: Spain, Italy and the United States supplied samples that represented acute and convalescent COVID-19. Sources were T cells, B-cell-depleted T cells, or PBMCs; the material itself was cDNA or gDNA.

V was shortened by 0 bases and J by 2 bases, with 5 bases between the two germline ends. The CDR3 covers 12 residues. CDR1 and CDR2 (germline): GTSNPN, SVGIG (reference sequence). Authors' data handling: Quantification of nucleated cells was approximated via reference gene primer amplification. Sequencing used immunoSEQ multiplex PCR; TCRdb keeps in-frame clones, though not all of them. That table furnishes V, J and clone size, whereas the DNA furnished D and trimming. The table lists some 200,000 clones, approximately 81% of them singletons. Participant reports of clinical history set cohort assignment.

The V call is TRBV30, the J call TRBJ2-7; unclear D gene. The receptor was derived from a woman aged 45-59 years with acute COVID-19. Sequencing input: PBMCs or T cells enriched from blood (not recorded which). CDR3 sequence: CAWSVSPYEQYF. CDR3 coding DNA: TGTGCCTGGAGTGTAAGCCCCTACGAGCAGTACTTC.